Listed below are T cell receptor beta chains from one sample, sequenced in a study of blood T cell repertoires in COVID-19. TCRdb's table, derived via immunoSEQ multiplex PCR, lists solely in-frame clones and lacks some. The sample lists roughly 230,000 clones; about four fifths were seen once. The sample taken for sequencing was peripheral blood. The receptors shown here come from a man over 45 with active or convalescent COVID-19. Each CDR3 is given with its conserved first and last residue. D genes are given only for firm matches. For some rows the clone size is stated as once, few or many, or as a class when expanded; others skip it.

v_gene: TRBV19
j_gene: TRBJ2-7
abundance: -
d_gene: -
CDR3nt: TGTGCCAGTAAGGGGTCAGCTAACACCTACGAGCAGTACTTC
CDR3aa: CASKGSANTYEQYF

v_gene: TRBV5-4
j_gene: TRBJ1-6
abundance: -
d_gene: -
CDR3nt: TGTGCCAGCAGCTTGCGGGAGCCTAATTCACCCCTCCACTTT
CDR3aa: CASSLREPNSPLHF

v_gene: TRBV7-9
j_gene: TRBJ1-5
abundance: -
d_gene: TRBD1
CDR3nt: TGTGCCAGCAGCTCCTCCTGGACAGGTAATCAGCCCCAGCATTTT
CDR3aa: CASSSSWTGNQPQHF

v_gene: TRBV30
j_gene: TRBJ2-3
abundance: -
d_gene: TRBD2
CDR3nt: TGTGCCTGGAGTCCTGACCCAATTTATAGCGGGGGGTCGAGAGATACGCAGTATTTT
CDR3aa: CAWSPDPIYSGGSRDTQYF

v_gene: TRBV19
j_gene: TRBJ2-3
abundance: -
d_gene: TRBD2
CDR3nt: TGTGCCAGTAGTAGAACTAGCGGGGGGGCTAGCACAGATACGCAGTATTTT
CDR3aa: CASSRTSGGASTDTQYF

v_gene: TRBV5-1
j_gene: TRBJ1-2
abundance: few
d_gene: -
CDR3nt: TGCGCCAGCAGCTTGGATAGGGGGTATGGCTACACCTTC
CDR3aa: CASSLDRGYGYTF

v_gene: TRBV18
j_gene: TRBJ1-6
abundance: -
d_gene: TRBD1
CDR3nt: TGTGCCAGCTCACCACCGCTTGGGACAGGGAATCATAATTCACCCCTCCACTTT
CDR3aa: CASSPPLGTGNHNSPLHF

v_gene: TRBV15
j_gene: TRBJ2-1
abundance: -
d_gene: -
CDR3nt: TGTGCCACCAGCAGAGATCGGGCTAGCGCCAATGAGCAGTTCTTC
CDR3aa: CATSRDRASANEQFF

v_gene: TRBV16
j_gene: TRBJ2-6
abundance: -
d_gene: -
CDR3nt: TGTGCCAGCAGCCAACTCAGGGTGGGGCAAGGGGCCAACGTCCTGACTTTC
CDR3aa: CASSQLRVGQGANVLTF

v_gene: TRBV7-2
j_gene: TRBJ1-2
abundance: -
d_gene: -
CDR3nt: TGTGCCAGCAGCCCTCCGGGGGACTATGGCTACACCTTC
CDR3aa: CASSPPGDYGYTF

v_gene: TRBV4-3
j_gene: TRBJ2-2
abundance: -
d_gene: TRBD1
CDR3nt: TGCGCCAGCAGCCAAGGTTCGACAGGGTTTTTGAACACCGGGGAGCTGTTTTTT
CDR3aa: CASSQGSTGFLNTGELFF

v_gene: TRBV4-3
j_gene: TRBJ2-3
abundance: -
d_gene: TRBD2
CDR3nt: TGCGCCAGCAGCCAAGCCGGGACTAGCGGGGGGGCCGGTACGCAGTATTTT
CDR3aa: CASSQAGTSGGAGTQYF

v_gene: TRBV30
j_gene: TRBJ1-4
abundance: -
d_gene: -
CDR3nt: TGTGCCTGGAGTGTACTTGCCCTTAATGAAAAACTGTTTTTT
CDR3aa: CAWSVLALNEKLFF

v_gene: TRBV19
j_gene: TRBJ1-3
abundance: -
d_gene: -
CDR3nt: TGTGCCAGTAGACAACGGAGAAGCTCTGGAAACACCATATATTTT
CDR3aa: CASRQRRSSGNTIYF

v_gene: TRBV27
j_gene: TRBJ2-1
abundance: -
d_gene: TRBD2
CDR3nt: TGTGCCAGCCGTAACCCCGCGGGGGGGGACAATGAGCAGTTCTTC
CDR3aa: CASRNPAGGDNEQFF

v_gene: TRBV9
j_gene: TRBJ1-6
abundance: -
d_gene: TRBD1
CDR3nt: TGTGCCAGCAGCGTAGGCGGGACAGGGGACTCACCCCTCCACTTT
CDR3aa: CASSVGGTGDSPLHF

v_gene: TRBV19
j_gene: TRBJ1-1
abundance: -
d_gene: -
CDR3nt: TGTGCCAGTAGTCTTCGACGGACTCAGAACACTGAAGCTTTCTTT
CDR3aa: CASSLRRTQNTEAFF

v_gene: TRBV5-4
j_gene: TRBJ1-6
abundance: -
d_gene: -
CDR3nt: TGTGCCAGCAGCTCCGGGGGAGGGTCCTATAATTCACCCCTCCACTTT
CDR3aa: CASSSGGGSYNSPLHF

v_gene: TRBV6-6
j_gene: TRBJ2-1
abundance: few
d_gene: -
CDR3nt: TGTGCCAGCAGTTTTGTCCAAAACAATGAGCAGTTCTTC
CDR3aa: CASSFVQNNEQFF

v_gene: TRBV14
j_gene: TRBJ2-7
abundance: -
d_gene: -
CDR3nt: TGTGCCAGCAGCCCCACAGGGCCATTGAACGAGCAGTACTTC
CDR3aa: CASSPTGPLNEQYF

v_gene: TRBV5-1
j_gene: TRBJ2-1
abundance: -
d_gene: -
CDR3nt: TGCGCCAGCAGTAGGAGTGGTGGGCCAGGGTCCAACAATGAGCAGTTCTTC
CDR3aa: CASSRSGGPGSNNEQFF

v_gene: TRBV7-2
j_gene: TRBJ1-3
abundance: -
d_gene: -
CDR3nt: TGTGCCAGCAGCTTAGGGCAACGCGGTGGAAACACCATATATTTT
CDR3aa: CASSLGQRGGNTIYF

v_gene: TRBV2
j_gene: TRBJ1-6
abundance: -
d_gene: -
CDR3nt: TGTGCCAGCAGTGAACTCCAGGGTCGTTCACCCCTCCACTTT
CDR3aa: CASSELQGRSPLHF